This paragraph reports one T cell receptor beta chain. This sample is part of a study of spatial heterogeneity in lung cancer. Sample time point: sample taken at primary tumor resection. Extraction of whole RNA from tumor, nontumor lung or frozen PBMC preceded unsorted sequencing. The cohort: 70 to 75 early-stage, untreated non-small cell lung cancer patients. TCR cDNA molecules each carried a unique molecular identifier. TCRdb reprocessed the 5' RACE reads with MiXCR, giving one entry per CDR3 protein. The profile shows 40,000 to 50,000 distinct CDR3 sequences, roughly 13% of them singletons. Per germline, CDR1 SGHTA and CDR2 FQGNSA. The V end was cut by 5 bases, the J end by 5 bases, with 15 bases between. This CDR3 contains 14 residues.

The sample consisted of PBMCs, taken at surgery. V gene TRBV7-2 combines with J gene TRBJ2-5, with D perhaps being TRBD1 or TRBD2 (5 bases each). The sequence was collected from a male donor with early-stage non-small cell lung cancer. The CDR3 DNA follows: TGTGCCAGCAGCCCTACTAGGGGTTGGGAGACCCAGTACTTC. This codes for CASSPTRGWETQYF.